Each of the 12 T cell receptor beta chains below was sequenced from the same sample in a study of blood T cells in healthy people across ages. Using a J-beta primer mix together with a sample-barcoded 5' primer, a second PCR was run for roughly 6 to 11 cycles. A single record per CDR3 protein comes from TCRdb applying MiXCR to the 5' RACE reads. The sample contains about 650,000 distinct CDR3 sequences, roughly 30% of which appear only once. Material: blood. These receptors came from a woman older than 75 in good health.

This clonotype was seen at least ten times. The chain couples TRBV12-3 or TRBV12-4 to TRBJ1-1; D gene unclear. CDR3 length equals 14 residues. V was pared by 0 bases and J by 1 base, with 6 bases between. Here the CDR3 reads CASSLAGKNTEAFF. In nucleotides, the CDR3 is TGTGCCAGCAGTTTAGCAGGCAAGAACACTGAAGCTTTCTTT.

As concerns this clonotype: This sequence may be a read error, since a much larger clone differs from it by one base. The chain has TRBV12-3 or TRBV12-4 and TRBJ2-3; TRBD2 matches at 11 bases. The CDR3 is 16 amino acids. This CDR3 reads CASRPLAGVITDAQYF. Here the CDR3 DNA reads TGTGCCAGCCGACCACTAGCGGGGGTCATCACAGATGCGCAGTATTTT.

In regard to this clonotype: Just one base apart from a much larger clone, this may be a read error. The chain uses TRBV20-1 and TRBJ2-5; the match to TRBD2 covers 7 bases. Germline lookup yields CDR1 DFQATT and CDR2 SNEGSKA (reference sequence). The CDR3 extends over 14 amino acids. The CDR3 protein is CSASLADTQEAQYF. The CDR3 region has the DNA TGCAGTGCTAGTCTAGCGGATACTCAAGAGGCCCAGTACTTC.

This clonotype appeared many times. The rearrangement uses TRBV29-1 and TRBJ2-1; the D is unclear. The germline V gene has CDR1 SQVTM and CDR2 ANQGSEA. V was clipped by 7 bases and J by 7 bases, with 17 bases between them. This CDR3 comprises 13 residues. The CDR3 sequence is CSGWLGRGNEQFF. The CDR3 coding sequence is TGCAGCGGGTGGCTAGGGCGAGGTAATGAGCAGTTCTTC.

V usage is TRBV7-3 and J usage is TRBJ2-6, with D unresolved. CDR3 length: 16 residues. V was pared by 2 bases and J by 0 bases, with 8 bases between. Germline CDR1 and CDR2: SGHTA and FQGTGA. CDR3 nucleotide sequence: TGTGCCAGCAGCTTATACAGAGTCTCTGGGGCCAACGTCCTGACTTTC. Protein product: CASSLYRVSGANVLTF.

This clonotype was picked up a small number of times. This rearrangement joins TRBV6-2 or TRBV6-3 to TRBJ2-1; a possible D gene is TRBD1 (6 bases). The CDR3 totals 15 residues. Trimming removed 0 bases at V and 7 bases at J, with 13 bases between. Germline-derived CDR1 and CDR2 are MNHEY and SVGEGT. CDR3 region: CASSYSETQGNEQFF. Here the CDR3 DNA reads TGTGCCAGCAGTTACTCGGAGACTCAGGGGAATGAGCAGTTCTTC.

This CDR3 is CASSLRRWGDEETQYF. The CDR3 DNA reads TGTGCCAGCAGCTTAAGACGCTGGGGGGACGAAGAGACCCAGTACTTC. This sequence joins TRBV13 and TRBJ2-5, with TRBD2 as a possible D gene (6 bases). Trimming shortened V by 2 bases and J by 3 bases, and 16 bases separated the two germline ends. The CDR3 sequence is 16 residues long. CDR1 PRHDT and CDR2 FYEKMQ come from the germline V gene (reference sequence).

With respect to this clonotype: The germline gene is not matched at one end of the junction; a read error may be the cause. J is TRBJ2-3 and V is TRBV28, with TRBD2 matching over 8 bases. Germline V gene lookup returns CDR1 MDHEN and CDR2 SYDVKM. The CDR3 extends over 17 amino acids. The CDR3 DNA reads TGTGCCAGTAGTTCTATGGGGAGGGGACTAGGCACAGATACGCAGTATTTT. This sequence encodes CASSSMGRGLGTDTQYF.

This clonotype has at least ten counts. The J gene is TRBJ2-1, the V gene TRBV5-1, with 8 bases fitting TRBD2. This CDR3 spans 16 amino acids. Germline V gives CDR1 SGHRS, CDR2 YFSETQ. V lost 0 bases to trimming and J lost 9 bases; unmatched junction nucleotides: 11. CDR3 DNA sequence: TGCGCCAGCAGCTTGGCCCTGGCGGGGGGCCCGGGTGAGCAGTTCTTC. This sequence encodes CASSLALAGGPGEQFF. Complete variable domain (other parts from reference TRBV5-1 and TRBJ2-1): KAGVTQTPRYLIKTRGQQVTLSCSPISGHRSVSWYQQTPGQGLQFLFEYFSETQRNKGNFPGRFSGRQFSNSRSEMNVSTLELGDSALYLCASSLALAGGPGEQFFGPGTRLTVL.

This chain links TRBV5-1 with TRBJ2-7, with D possibly being TRBD1 (5 bases). The CDR3 is made up of 14 amino acids. Germline CDR1 is SGHRS and CDR2 is YFSETQ. Trimming removed 3 bases at V and 5 bases at J, with 15 bases between. The CDR3 DNA is TGCGCCAGCAGCTGGCAACCAGGGCGCGACGAGCAGTACTTC. Residues: CASSWQPGRDEQYF.

This clonotype was recorded many times. The chain joins TRBV12-3 or TRBV12-4 to TRBJ2-7; the D call may be TRBD1 or TRBD2 (5 bases each). This CDR3 spans 20 amino acids. Trimming removed 2 bases at V and 4 bases at J, with 30 bases between. The CDR3 coding sequence is TGTGCCAGCAGTTTACGGTTTGGGTTTCACGGAGGCAGGGAAGGTTACGAGCAGTACTTC. Translated, it gives CASSLRFGFHGGREGYEQYF.

V gene TRBV7-2 combines with J gene TRBJ2-3; the D is unclear. CDR1 is SGHTA and CDR2 is FQGNSA in the germline V gene. Trimming stripped 5 bases from V and 0 bases from J, with 15 bases between. The CDR3 loop spans 16 amino acids. CDR3: CASSPWLGTSTDTQYF. Written as DNA, the CDR3 is TGTGCCAGCAGCCCGTGGCTCGGTACTAGCACAGATACGCAGTATTTT.